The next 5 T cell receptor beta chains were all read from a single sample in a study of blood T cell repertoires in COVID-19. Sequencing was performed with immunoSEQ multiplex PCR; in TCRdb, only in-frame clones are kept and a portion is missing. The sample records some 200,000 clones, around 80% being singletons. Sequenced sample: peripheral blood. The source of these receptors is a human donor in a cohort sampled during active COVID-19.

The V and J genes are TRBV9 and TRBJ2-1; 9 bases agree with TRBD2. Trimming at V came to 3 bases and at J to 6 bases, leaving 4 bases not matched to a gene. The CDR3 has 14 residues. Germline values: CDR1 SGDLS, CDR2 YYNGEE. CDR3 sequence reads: CASSGWTSANEQFF. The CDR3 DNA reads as TGTGCCAGCAGCGGGTGGACTAGCGCCAATGAGCAGTTCTTC.

CDR3 DNA sequence: TGTGCCAGTAGTTTCGGCAGGCGAAATTCACCCCTCCACTTT. It translates to CASSFGRRNSPLHF. This rearrangement joins TRBV19 to TRBJ1-6, with D unclear. The CDR3 is 14 amino acids. V was cut by 5 bases and J by 7 bases, with 12 bases left in between. CDR1 is LNHDA, CDR2 SQIVND, per germline (reference sequence).

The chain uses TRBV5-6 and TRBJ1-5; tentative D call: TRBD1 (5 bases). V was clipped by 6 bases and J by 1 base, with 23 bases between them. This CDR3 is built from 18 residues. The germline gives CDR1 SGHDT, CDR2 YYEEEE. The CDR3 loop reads CASTFWKGRGGSNQPQHF. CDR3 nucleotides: TGTGCCAGCACCTTCTGGAAGGGGCGGGGAGGGAGCAATCAGCCCCAGCATTTT.

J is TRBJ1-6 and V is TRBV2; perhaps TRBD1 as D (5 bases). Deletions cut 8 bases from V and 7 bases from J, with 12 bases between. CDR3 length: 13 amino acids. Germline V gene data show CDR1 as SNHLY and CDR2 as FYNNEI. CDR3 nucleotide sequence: TGTGCCAGCCGCCGACAGACCAATTCACCCCTCCACTTT. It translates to CASRRQTNSPLHF.

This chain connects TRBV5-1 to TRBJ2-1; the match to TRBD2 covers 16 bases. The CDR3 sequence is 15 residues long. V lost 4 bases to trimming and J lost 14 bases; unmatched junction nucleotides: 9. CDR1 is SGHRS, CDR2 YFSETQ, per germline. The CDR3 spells CASSPDPGLAGGEFF. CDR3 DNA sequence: TGCGCCAGCAGCCCAGACCCGGGACTAGCGGGGGGGGAGTTCTTC.